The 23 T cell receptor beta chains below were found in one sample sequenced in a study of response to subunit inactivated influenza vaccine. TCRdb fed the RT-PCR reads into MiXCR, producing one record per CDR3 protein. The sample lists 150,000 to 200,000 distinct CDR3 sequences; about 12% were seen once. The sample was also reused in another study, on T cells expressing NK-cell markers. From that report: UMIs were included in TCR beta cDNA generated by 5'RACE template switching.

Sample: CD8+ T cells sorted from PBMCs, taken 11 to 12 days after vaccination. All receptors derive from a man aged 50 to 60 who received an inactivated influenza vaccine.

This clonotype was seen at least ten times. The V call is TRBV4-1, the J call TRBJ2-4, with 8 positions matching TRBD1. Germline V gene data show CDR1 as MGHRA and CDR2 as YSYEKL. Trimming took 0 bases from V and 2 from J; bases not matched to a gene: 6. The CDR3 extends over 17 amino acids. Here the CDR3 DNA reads TGCGCCAGCAGCCAAGAGGCAGGGGGCCTACCCAAAAACATTCAGTACTTC. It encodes CASSQEAGGLPKNIQYF.

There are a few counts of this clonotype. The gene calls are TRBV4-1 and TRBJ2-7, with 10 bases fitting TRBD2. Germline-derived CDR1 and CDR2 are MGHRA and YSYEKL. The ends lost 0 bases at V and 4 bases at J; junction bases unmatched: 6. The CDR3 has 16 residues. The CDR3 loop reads CASSQERTSGSYEQYF. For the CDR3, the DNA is TGCGCCAGCAGCCAAGAACGGACTAGCGGAAGTTACGAGCAGTACTTC.

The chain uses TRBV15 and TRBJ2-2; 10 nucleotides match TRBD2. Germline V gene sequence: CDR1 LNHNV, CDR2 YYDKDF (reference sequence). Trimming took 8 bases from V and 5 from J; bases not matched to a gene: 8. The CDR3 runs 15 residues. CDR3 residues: CATGRSSGGTGELFF. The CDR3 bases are TGTGCCACCGGACGGAGTAGCGGGGGGACCGGGGAGCTGTTTTTT.

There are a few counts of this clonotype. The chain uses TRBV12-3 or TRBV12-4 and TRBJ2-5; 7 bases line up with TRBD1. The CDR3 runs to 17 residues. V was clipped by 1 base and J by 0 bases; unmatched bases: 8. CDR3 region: CASSLGSTTGYQETQYF. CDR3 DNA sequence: TGTGCCAGCAGTTTAGGGTCAACGACAGGGTACCAAGAGACCCAGTACTTC.

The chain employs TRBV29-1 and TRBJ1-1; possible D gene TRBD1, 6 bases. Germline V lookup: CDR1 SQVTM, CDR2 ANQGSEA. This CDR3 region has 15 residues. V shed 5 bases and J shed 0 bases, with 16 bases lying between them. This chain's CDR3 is CSVPLGGNLNTEAFF. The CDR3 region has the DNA TGCAGCGTTCCCCTCGGGGGCAATTTGAACACTGAAGCTTTCTTT.

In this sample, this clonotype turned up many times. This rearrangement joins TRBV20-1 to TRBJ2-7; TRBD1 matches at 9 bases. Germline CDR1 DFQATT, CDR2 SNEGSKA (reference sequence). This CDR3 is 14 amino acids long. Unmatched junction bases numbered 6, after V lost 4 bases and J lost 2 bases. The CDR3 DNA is TGCAGTGCTACTGGACAGGGGTTCGCCTACGAGCAGTACTTC. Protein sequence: CSATGQGFAYEQYF.

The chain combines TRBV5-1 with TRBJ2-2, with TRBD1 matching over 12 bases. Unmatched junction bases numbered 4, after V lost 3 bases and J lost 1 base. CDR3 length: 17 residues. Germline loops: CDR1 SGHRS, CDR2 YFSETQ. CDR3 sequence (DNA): TGCGCCAGCAGCTGGGACAGGGGGCTACGGAACACCGGGGAGCTGTTTTTT. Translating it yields CASSWDRGLRNTGELFF. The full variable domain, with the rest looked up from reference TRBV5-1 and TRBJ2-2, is KAGVTQTPRYLIKTRGQQVTLSCSPISGHRSVSWYQQTPGQGLQFLFEYFSETQRNKGNFPGRFSGRQFSNSRSEMNVSTLELGDSALYLCASSWDRGLRNTGELFFGEGSRLTVL.

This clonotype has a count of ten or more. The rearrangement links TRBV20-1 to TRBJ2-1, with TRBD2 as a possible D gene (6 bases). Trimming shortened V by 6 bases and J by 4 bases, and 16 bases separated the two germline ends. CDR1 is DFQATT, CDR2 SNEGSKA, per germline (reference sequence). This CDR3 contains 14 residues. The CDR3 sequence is CSATGTEYYNEQFF. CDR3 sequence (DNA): TGCAGTGCGACCGGGACTGAATATTACAATGAGCAGTTCTTC.

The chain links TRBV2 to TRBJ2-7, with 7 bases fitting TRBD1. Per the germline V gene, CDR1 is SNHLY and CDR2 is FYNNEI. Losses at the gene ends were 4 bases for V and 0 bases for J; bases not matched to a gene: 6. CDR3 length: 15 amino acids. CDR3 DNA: TGTGCCAGCAGTGCGTGGGACAGCTTCTCCTACGAGCAGTACTTC. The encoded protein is CASSAWDSFSYEQYF. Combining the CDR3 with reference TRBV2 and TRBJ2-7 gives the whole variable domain EPEVTQTPSHQVTQMGQEVILRCVPISNHLYFYWYRQILGQKVEFLVSFYNNEISEKSEIFDDQFSVERPDGSNFTLKIRSTKLEDSAMYFCASSAWDSFSYEQYFGPGTRLTVT.

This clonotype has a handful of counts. The CDR3 loop is CASSYDRGDLWGTEAFF. The CDR3 DNA is TGTGCCAGCAGTTATGACAGGGGAGATTTATGGGGCACTGAAGCTTTCTTT. The chain couples TRBV6-2 or TRBV6-3 to TRBJ1-1, with TRBD1 identical over 8 bases. The germline V gene has CDR1 MNHEY and CDR2 SVGEGT. The CDR3 is 17 amino acids. With 3 bases clipped from V and 4 bases from J, the junction kept 13 bases outside the gene matches.

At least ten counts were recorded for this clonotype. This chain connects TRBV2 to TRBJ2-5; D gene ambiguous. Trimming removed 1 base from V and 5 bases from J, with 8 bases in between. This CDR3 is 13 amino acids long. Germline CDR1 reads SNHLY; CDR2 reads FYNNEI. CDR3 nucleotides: TGTGCCAGCAGTGAAGGCCCGGCGGAGACCCAGTACTTC. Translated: CASSEGPAETQYF.

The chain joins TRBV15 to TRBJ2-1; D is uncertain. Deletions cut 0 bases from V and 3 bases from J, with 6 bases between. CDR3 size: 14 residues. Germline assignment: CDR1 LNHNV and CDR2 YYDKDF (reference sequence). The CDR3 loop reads CATSREAHYNEQFF. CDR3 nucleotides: TGTGCCACCAGCAGAGAGGCCCACTACAATGAGCAGTTCTTC.

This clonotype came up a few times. CDR3 sequence (DNA): TGTGCCAGCACCAGGGGGAGCGGGAGGGAATACAATGAGCAGTTCTTC. Its translation: CASTRGSGREYNEQFF. This chain uses TRBV7-9 with TRBJ2-1; 10 bases map to TRBD2. The CDR3 is 16 amino acids. Germline CDR1 reads SEHNR; CDR2 reads FQNEAQ (reference sequence). V was pared by 7 bases and J by 4 bases, with 10 bases of the junction left unmatched. Variable domain in full (rest from reference TRBV7-9 and TRBJ2-1): DTGVSQNPRHKITKRGQNVTFRCDPISEHNRLYWYRQTLGQGPEFLTYFQNEAQLEKSRLLSDRFSAERPKGSFSTLEIQRTEQGDSAMYLCASTRGSGREYNEQFFGPGTRLTVL.

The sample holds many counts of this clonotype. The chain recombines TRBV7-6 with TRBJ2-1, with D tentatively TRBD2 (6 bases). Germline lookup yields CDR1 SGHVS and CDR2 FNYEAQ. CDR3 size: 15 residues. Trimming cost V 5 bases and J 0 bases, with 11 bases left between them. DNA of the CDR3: TGTGCCAGCAGCCCGGGAGATAGCTCCTACAATGAGCAGTTCTTC. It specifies CASSPGDSSYNEQFF.

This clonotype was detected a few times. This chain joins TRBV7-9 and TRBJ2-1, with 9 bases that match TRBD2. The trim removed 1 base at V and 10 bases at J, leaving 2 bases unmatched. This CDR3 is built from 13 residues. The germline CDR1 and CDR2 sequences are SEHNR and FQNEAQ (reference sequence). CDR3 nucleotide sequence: TGTGCCAGCAGCTTAGGTCTAGCGGGGGAGCAGTTCTTC. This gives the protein CASSLGLAGEQFF.

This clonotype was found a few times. CDR3 protein: CSVEFYSYNEQFF. For the CDR3, the DNA is TGCAGCGTTGAATTCTACTCCTACAATGAGCAGTTCTTC. The rearrangement uses TRBV29-1 and TRBJ2-1; D is undetermined. V was pared by 2 bases and J by 0 bases, with 5 bases between. Looked up from germline, CDR1 is SQVTM and CDR2 is ANQGSEA. The CDR3 consists of 13 residues.

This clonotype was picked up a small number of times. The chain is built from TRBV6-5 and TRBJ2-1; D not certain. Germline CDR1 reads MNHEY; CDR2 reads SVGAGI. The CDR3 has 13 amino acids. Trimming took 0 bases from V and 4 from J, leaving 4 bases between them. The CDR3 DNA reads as TGTGCCAGCAGTTACTCCGAGTACAATGAGCAGTTCTTC. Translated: CASSYSEYNEQFF.

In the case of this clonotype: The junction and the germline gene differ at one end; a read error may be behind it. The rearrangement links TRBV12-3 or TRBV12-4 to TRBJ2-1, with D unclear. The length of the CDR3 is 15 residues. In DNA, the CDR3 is TGTGTCAGCAGCCCTTTTAGAGAACTTAATGAGCAGAAGTTCTTC. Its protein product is CVSSPFRELNEQKFF.

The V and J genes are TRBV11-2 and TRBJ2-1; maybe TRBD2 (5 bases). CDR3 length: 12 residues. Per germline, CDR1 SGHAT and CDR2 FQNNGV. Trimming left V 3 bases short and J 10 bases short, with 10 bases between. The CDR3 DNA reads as TGTGCCAGCAGCTTGAGGGTCGGGGAGCAGTTCTTC. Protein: CASSLRVGEQFF.

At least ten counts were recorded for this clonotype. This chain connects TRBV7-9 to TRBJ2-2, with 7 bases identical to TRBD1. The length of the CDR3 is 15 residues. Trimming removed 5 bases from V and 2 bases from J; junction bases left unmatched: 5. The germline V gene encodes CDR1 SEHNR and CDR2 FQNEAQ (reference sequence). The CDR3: CASSARDSNTGELFF. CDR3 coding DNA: TGTGCCAGCAGCGCCCGGGACAGTAACACCGGGGAGCTGTTTTTT.

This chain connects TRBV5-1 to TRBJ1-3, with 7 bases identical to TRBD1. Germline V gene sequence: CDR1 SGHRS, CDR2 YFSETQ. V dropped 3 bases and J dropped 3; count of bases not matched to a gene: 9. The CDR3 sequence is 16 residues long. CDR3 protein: CASSSTGMRLGNTIYF. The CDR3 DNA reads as TGCGCCAGCAGCTCGACAGGGATGCGTCTTGGAAACACCATATATTTT. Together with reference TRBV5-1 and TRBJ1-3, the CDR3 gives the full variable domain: KAGVTQTPRYLIKTRGQQVTLSCSPISGHRSVSWYQQTPGQGLQFLFEYFSETQRNKGNFPGRFSGRQFSNSRSEMNVSTLELGDSALYLCASSSTGMRLGNTIYFGEGSWLTVV.

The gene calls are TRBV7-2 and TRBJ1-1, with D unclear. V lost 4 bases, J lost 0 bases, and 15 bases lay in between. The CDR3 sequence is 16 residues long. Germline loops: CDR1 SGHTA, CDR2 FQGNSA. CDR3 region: CASSSTEGRLNTEAFF. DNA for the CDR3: TGTGCCAGCAGCTCAACTGAGGGTCGGTTGAACACTGAAGCTTTCTTT.

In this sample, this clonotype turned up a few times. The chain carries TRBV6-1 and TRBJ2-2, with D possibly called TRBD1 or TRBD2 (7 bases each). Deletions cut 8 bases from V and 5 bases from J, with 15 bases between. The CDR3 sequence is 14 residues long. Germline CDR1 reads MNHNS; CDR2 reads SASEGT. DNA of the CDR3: TGTGCCAGCGGGGGGGCAGGGGGGACCGGGGAGCTGTTTTTT. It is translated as CASGGAGGTGELFF.